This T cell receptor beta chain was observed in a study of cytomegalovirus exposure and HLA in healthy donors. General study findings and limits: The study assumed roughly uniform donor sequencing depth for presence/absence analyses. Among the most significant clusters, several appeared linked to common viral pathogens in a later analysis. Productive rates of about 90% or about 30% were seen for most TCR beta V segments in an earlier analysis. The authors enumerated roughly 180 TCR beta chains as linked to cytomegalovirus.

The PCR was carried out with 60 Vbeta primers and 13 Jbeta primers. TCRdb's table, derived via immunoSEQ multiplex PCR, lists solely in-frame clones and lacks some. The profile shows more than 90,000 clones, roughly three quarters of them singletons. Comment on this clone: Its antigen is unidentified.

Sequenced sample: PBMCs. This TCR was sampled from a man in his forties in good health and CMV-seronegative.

The CDR3, as DNA: TGTGCCAGCAGTTACCGTATTGGGACAGCTAACTATGGCTACACCTTC. Its protein product is CASSYRIGTANYGYTF. The gene calls are TRBV6-5 and TRBJ1-2, with 7 bases that match TRBD1. This CDR3 is 16 amino acids long. Germline CDR1 reads MNHEY; CDR2 reads SVGAGI. Losses at the gene ends were 2 bases for V and 0 bases for J; bases not matched to a gene: 6.